These 5 T cell receptor beta chains were sequenced from one sample in a study of shared T cell receptors in the human thymus. Assay used: immunoSEQ multiplex PCR; TCRdb lists only in-frame clones, some missing. Of some 660,000 clones in the sample, about 90% were seen once. The data were also submitted as part of a second study, on human thymus T cells.

Input material: thymocytes. The receptors derive from a boy younger than two with a congenital heart defect.

The genes are TRBV11-2 and TRBJ2-1; 7 bases line up with TRBD2. After removal of 1 base from V and 4 bases from J, the junction contained 7 bases not matched to a gene. The germline V gene encodes CDR1 SGHAT and CDR2 FQNNGV. CDR3 length equals 16 residues. The CDR3 nucleotides read TGTGCCAGCAGCTTAGCGCCCAGCGGGGAATACAATGAGCAGTTCTTC. As protein: CASSLAPSGEYNEQFF.

The rearrangement joins TRBV5-5 to TRBJ1-5, with 7 bases fitting TRBD1. Germline V CDR1 and CDR2: SGHKS, YYEKEE (reference sequence). V gave up 2 bases and J gave up 3 bases; unmatched junction bases: 14. This CDR3 is 18 amino acids long. As DNA, the CDR3 is TGTGCCAGCAGCTTTGACGAGCCGAGACAGGGAGTCAATCAGCCCCAGCATTTT. Translation gives CASSFDEPRQGVNQPQHF.

The chain uses TRBV5-1 and TRBJ2-7; possibly TRBD2 for D (6 bases). V was cut by 1 base and J by 0 bases, with 14 bases left in between. The germline V gene has CDR1 SGHRS and CDR2 YFSETQ. CDR3 length: 16 amino acids. The CDR3 DNA sequence: TGCGCCAGCAGCTTGTATAGCGGTTCTCCCTCCTACGAGCAGTACTTC. It encodes CASSLYSGSPSYEQYF.

This clone occurred a few times. The CDR3 nucleotides read TGTGCCAGCAGTTACGCAGGGGTGAATGAAAAACTGTTTTTT. This encodes CASSYAGVNEKLFF. The rearrangement links TRBV6-5 to TRBJ1-4, with a weak D call TRBD1 (6 bases). This CDR3 comprises 14 residues. Germline CDR1 MNHEY, CDR2 SVGAGI. The V end lost 2 bases, the J end lost 5 bases, and 9 bases lay between the germline ends.

The chain uses TRBV9 and TRBJ2-3; a possible D gene is TRBD2 (6 bases). CDR1 is SGDLS and CDR2 is YYNGEE in the germline V gene. Trimming shortened V by 0 bases and J by 0 bases, and 14 bases separated the two germline ends. The CDR3 runs 17 residues. CDR3 sequence (DNA): TGTGCCAGCAGCGTAGCTATGGGACTCCCTAGCACAGATACGCAGTATTTT. Encoded protein: CASSVAMGLPSTDTQYF.